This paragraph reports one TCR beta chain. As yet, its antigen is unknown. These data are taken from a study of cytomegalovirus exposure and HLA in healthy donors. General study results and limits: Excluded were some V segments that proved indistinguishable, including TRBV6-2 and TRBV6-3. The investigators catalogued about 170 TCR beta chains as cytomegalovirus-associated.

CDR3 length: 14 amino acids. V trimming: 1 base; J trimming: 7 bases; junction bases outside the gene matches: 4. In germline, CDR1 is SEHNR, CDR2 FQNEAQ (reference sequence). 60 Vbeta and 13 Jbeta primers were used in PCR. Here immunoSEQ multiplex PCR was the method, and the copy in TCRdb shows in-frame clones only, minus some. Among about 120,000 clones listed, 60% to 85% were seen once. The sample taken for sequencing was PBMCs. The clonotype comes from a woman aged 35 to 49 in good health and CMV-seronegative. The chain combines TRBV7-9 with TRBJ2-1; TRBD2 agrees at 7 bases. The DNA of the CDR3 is TGTGCCAGCAGCTTAGGGGGGGGGTCGAATGAGCAGTTCTTC. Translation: CASSLGGGSNEQFF.